Below, 19 T cell receptor beta chains from the same sample are listed, as sequenced in a study of blood T cell repertoires in COVID-19. Data came from immunoSEQ multiplex PCR; TCRdb stores just in-frame clones and leaves some out. The sample has 130,000 or so clones, roughly 90% seen once. The sequenced material came from peripheral blood. The receptors were sampled from a man aged 65 to 79 with active COVID-19.

This chain connects TRBV9 to TRBJ2-7, with D maybe TRBD2 (6 bases). This CDR3 has 16 residues. V dropped 3 bases and J dropped 4 bases, with 20 bases sitting between them. CDR1 and CDR2 from the germline V gene are SGDLS and YYNGEE. CDR3 DNA: TGTGCCAGCAGCGGAGCCTTGGGGGGAGGCATTTACGAGCAGTACTTC. This codes for CASSGALGGGIYEQYF. The full variable domain, in which reference TRBV9 and TRBJ2-7 provide the parts outside the CDR3, is DSGVTQTPKHLITATGQRVTLRCSPRSGDLSVYWYQQSLDQGLQFLIQYYNGEERAKGNILERFSAQQFPDLHSELNLSSLELGDSALYFCASSGALGGGIYEQYFGPGTRLTVT.

The CDR3 nucleotides are TGTGCCACCAGTGAGGGGGGAGCGGGAGGGCTTTCCTACGAGCAGTACTTC. Translated: CATSEGGAGGLSYEQYF. The V call is TRBV24-1, the J call TRBJ2-7, with 10 positions matching TRBD2. This CDR3 comprises 17 residues. CDR1 is KGHDR and CDR2 is SFDVKD in the germline V gene. With V trimmed by 4 bases and J by 1 base, 9 bases remained unmatched.

The V gene is TRBV3-1 (or the pseudogene TRBV3-2), the J gene TRBJ2-7; D is possibly TRBD2 (7 bases). Trimming shortened V by 1 base and J by 7 bases, and 20 bases separated the two germline ends. CDR1 LGHDT and CDR2 YNNKEL come from the germline V gene (reference sequence). The CDR3 sequence is 16 residues long. The CDR3 DNA is TGTGCCAGCAGCCAAGGCGTCGGTAGGGGGGGCATGGAGCAGTACTTC. The encoded protein is CASSQGVGRGGMEQYF.

This rearrangement joins TRBV19 to TRBJ1-5, with TRBD1 identical over 7 bases. There are 17 residues in the CDR3. The germline CDR1 and CDR2 sequences are LNHDA and SQIVND (reference sequence). Losses at the gene ends were 6 bases for V and 0 bases for J; bases not matched to a gene: 11. The CDR3 region is CASRGDRSYYSNQPQHF. CDR3 sequence (DNA): TGTGCCAGTAGAGGGGACAGATCCTATTATAGCAATCAGCCCCAGCATTTT.

The genes are TRBV18 and TRBJ2-3; D unclear. There are 14 residues in the CDR3. Germline V gene lookup returns CDR1 KGHSH and CDR2 LQKENI. Between the trimmed V and J ends, which lost 6 bases and 2 bases, there was a span of 12 bases. CDR3 sequence (DNA): TGTGCCAGCTCTCAAGACTCATACACAGATACGCAGTATTTT. This gives the protein CASSQDSYTDTQYF.

The chain joins TRBV2 to TRBJ2-3, with D possibly being TRBD2 (6 bases). Looked up from germline, CDR1 is SNHLY and CDR2 is FYNNEI. CDR3 length: 16 amino acids. V gave up 5 bases and J gave up 0 bases, with 15 bases separating them. The chain's CDR3 is CASSPRGGMSTDTQYF. CDR3 coding DNA: TGTGCCAGCAGTCCTCGGGGCGGGATGAGCACAGATACGCAGTATTTT.

The V and J genes are TRBV10-3 and TRBJ2-3; 12 bases map to TRBD2. Germline V gene sequence: CDR1 ENHRY, CDR2 SYGVKD. Trimming cost V 2 bases and J 1 base; bases outside gene matches: 1. The CDR3 runs 16 residues. CDR3 coding DNA: TGTGCCATCAGTGAGGGGACTAGCGGGCGCACAGATACGCAGTATTTT. This sequence encodes CAISEGTSGRTDTQYF.

The chain links TRBV6-5 to TRBJ2-1; 7 bases map to TRBD2. This CDR3 comprises 15 residues. V was clipped by 7 bases and J by 10 bases; unmatched bases: 16. The germline V gene encodes CDR1 MNHEY and CDR2 SVGAGI. The CDR3 DNA follows: TGTGCCAGCATCGCGGGAGTGGGCTTTCTCAGAGAGCAGTTCTTC. It yields the protein CASIAGVGFLREQFF.

The chain recombines TRBV19 with TRBJ2-1, with 13 bases identical to TRBD2. Germline V gene lookup returns CDR1 LNHDA and CDR2 SQIVND (reference sequence). The CDR3 loop spans 15 amino acids. Trimming at V came to 10 bases and at J to 6 bases, leaving 9 bases not matched to a gene. The CDR3 here is CATLPGLAGSNEQFF. Written as DNA, the CDR3 is TGTGCCACCCTACCGGGACTAGCGGGAAGCAATGAGCAGTTCTTC.

The chain carries TRBV29-1 and TRBJ1-1; D is unresolved. V lost 0 bases and J 4 bases, leaving 12 bases between the germline ends. There are 14 residues in the CDR3. Germline loops: CDR1 SQVTM, CDR2 ANQGSEA. The CDR3 is CSVEDTGWLTEAFF. The CDR3 DNA follows: TGCAGCGTTGAAGACACGGGGTGGCTCACTGAAGCTTTCTTT.

The gene calls are TRBV5-5 and TRBJ2-2, with D maybe TRBD2 (5 bases). Between the trimmed V and J ends, which lost 4 bases and 5 bases, there was a span of 15 bases. This CDR3 is 15 amino acids long. Germline V CDR1 and CDR2: SGHKS, YYEKEE (reference sequence). For the CDR3, the DNA is TGTGCCAGCAGCCCGGACTGGCCCTTGACCGGGGAGCTGTTTTTT. Protein sequence: CASSPDWPLTGELFF.

This clone came up a few times. V is TRBV7-9 and J is TRBJ1-5; D not certain. The CDR3 consists of 14 residues. V gave up 5 bases and J gave up 4 bases, with 12 bases separating them. CDR1 and CDR2 (germline): SEHNR, FQNEAQ (reference sequence). In DNA, the CDR3 is TGTGCCAGCAGCGACGGACGGGGAAATCAGCCCCAGCATTTT. Translating it yields CASSDGRGNQPQHF.

This clone has just a few counts. The chain carries TRBV7-9 and TRBJ1-2; possibly TRBD1 for D (6 bases). Germline CDR1 is SEHNR and CDR2 is FQNEAQ (reference sequence). Trimming removed 1 base at V and 7 bases at J, with 10 bases between. There are 13 residues in the CDR3. The CDR3 DNA sequence: TGTGCCAGCAGCTTAGATGGGGGCAGTGGCTACACCTTC. This codes for CASSLDGGSGYTF.

This chain connects TRBV28 to TRBJ1-1; D might be TRBD1 (5 bases). With 6 bases removed from V and 4 bases from J, the gap between germline ends came to 15 bases. CDR3 size: 14 residues. Per the germline V gene, CDR1 is MDHEN and CDR2 is SYDVKM. In nucleotides, the CDR3 is TGTGCCAGCAGCCCCCTGGGGGGACCCACTGAAGCTTTCTTT. It yields the protein CASSPLGGPTEAFF.

This clone was seen once. This sequence joins TRBV3-1 (or the pseudogene TRBV3-2) and TRBJ1-6; 8 nucleotides agree with TRBD1. The CDR3 loop spans 16 amino acids. V trimming: 1 base; J trimming: 10 bases; junction bases outside the gene matches: 9. Germline CDR1 LGHDT, CDR2 YNNKEL (reference sequence). The CDR3 nucleotides are TGTGCCAGCAGCCAAGGGATATTGACAGGGGACTCACCCCTCCACTTT. Translating gives CASSQGILTGDSPLHF.

This clone has only one observation. The V and J genes are TRBV24-1 and TRBJ2-3; tentatively, D is TRBD2 (7 bases). CDR3 length: 15 amino acids. Trimming pared 5 bases from V and 4 bases from J, leaving 15 bases between. Germline V CDR1 and CDR2: KGHDR, SFDVKD. DNA for the CDR3: TGTGCCACCAGTGCCGGGGGCCGGGGGGCAGATACGCAGTATTTT. Encoded protein: CATSAGGRGADTQYF.

The J gene is TRBJ1-5, the V gene TRBV24-1, with D perhaps matching TRBD1 (5 bases). Germline V gene sequence: CDR1 KGHDR, CDR2 SFDVKD. Deletions cut 4 bases from V and 0 bases from J, with 9 bases between. The CDR3 runs 15 residues. CDR3 amino acids: CATSEGQTSNQPQHF. CDR3 coding DNA: TGTGCCACCAGTGAAGGACAAACTAGCAATCAGCCCCAGCATTTT.

J is TRBJ1-5 and V is TRBV19; 11 positions agree with TRBD1. V was pared by 6 bases and J by 7 bases, with 8 bases of the junction left unmatched. The length of the CDR3 is 15 residues. Germline V gives CDR1 LNHDA, CDR2 SQIVND (reference sequence). The CDR3 bases are TGTGCCAGTAGGGCAGGGACAGGGGGTGAGCAGCCCCAGCATTTT. It codes for CASRAGTGGEQPQHF.

In this sample, this clone turned up once. A junction boundary mismatches the germline segment, possibly from a read error. This chain links TRBV5-6 with TRBJ2-3, with 10 positions matching TRBD1. Looked up from germline, CDR1 is SGHDT and CDR2 is YYEEEE. The CDR3 runs to 17 residues. The CDR3 loop reads CASTLSLRGTGADTQYF. CDR3 coding DNA: TGTGCCAGCACCTTGTCTTTAAGGGGGACAGGGGCAGATACGCAGTATTTT.